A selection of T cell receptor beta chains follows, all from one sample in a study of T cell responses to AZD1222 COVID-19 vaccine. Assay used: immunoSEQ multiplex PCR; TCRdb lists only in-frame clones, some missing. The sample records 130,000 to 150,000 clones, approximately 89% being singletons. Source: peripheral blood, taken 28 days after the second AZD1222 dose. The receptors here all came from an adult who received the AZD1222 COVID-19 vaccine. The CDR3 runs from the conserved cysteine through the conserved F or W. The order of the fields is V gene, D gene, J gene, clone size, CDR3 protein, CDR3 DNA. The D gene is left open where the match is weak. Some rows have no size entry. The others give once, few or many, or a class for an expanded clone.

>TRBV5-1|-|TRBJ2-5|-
CASSPGFGQETQYF
TGCGCCAGCAGTCCCGGGTTTGGGCAAGAGACCCAGTACTTC
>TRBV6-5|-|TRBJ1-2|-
CASSLKGGANYGYTF
TGTGCCAGCAGTTTAAAGGGGGGTGCCAACTATGGCTACACCTTC
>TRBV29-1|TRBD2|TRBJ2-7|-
CSVAGTSGRARDYEQYF
TGCAGCGTGGCCGGGACTAGCGGGAGGGCCAGGGACTACGAGCAGTACTTC
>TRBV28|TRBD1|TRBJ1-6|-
CASSPGQGRWSPLHF
TGTGCCAGCAGTCCCGGACAGGGAAGGTGGTCACCCCTCCACTTT
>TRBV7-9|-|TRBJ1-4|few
CASSPNPLADEKLFF
TGTGCCAGCAGCCCGAATCCCTTGGCGGATGAAAAACTGTTTTTT
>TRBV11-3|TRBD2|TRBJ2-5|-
CASSLVGSGGGQETQYF
TGTGCCAGCAGCTTAGTGGGGTCGGGAGGAGGCCAAGAGACCCAGTACTTC
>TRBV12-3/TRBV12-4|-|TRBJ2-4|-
CASSRDVQNIQYF
TGTGCCAGCAGTCGAGACGTCCAAAACATTCAGTACTTC
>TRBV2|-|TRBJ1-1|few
CASSAGGFEAFF
TGTGCCAGCAGTGCCGGGGGGTTCGAAGCTTTCTTT
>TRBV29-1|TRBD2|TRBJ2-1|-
CSVVGLAGNNEQFF
TGCAGCGTTGTGGGCCTAGCGGGGAACAATGAGCAGTTCTTC
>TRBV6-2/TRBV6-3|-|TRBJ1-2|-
CASSYYTANYGYTF
TGTGCCAGCAGTTACTACACGGCAAACTATGGCTACACCTTC
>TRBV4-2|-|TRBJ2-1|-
CASSQPGKTSYNEQFF
TGTGCCAGCAGCCAACCCGGCAAAACCTCCTACAATGAGCAGTTCTTC
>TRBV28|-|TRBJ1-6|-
CASSLSLGRGNSPLHF
TGTGCCAGCAGTTTATCACTAGGCAGGGGTAATTCACCCCTCCACTTT
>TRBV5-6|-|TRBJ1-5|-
CASSLVGGFDQPQHF
TGTGCCAGCAGCTTGGTGGGGGGCTTCGATCAGCCCCAGCATTTT
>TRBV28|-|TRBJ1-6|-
CASSSGTSGSPLHF
TGTGCCAGCAGCTCCGGGACGTCAGGATCACCCCTCCACTTT
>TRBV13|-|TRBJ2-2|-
CASRMGAKGTGELFF
TGTGCCAGCAGAATGGGGGCGAAGGGTACCGGGGAGCTGTTTTTT